Below, 7 T cell receptor beta chains from the same sample are listed, as sequenced in a study of T cells in Graves' hyperthyroidism and ophthalmopathy. RNA transcripts provided the source from which TCR beta CDR3 regions were amplified. A set of HTBI primers served as the primers for a first-round RT-PCR of the TCR CDR3. MiXCR, run by TCRdb on the multiplex PCR reads, gives a single entry per CDR3 protein. The sample contains about 700,000 distinct CDR3 sequences, around 15% of which appear only once. Sequencing input: blood. These receptors originate from a woman aged 18-29 years with Graves' hyperthyroidism.

This clonotype has just a few counts. The chain combines TRBV27 with TRBJ2-2; 13 bases line up with TRBD2. Germline V lookup: CDR1 MNHEY, CDR2 SMNVEV (reference sequence). Losses at the gene ends were 5 bases for V and 3 bases for J; bases not matched to a gene: 6. The CDR3 runs to 17 residues. CDR3 loop: CASSAGLAGVHTGELFF. DNA for the CDR3: TGTGCCAGCAGTGCCGGACTAGCGGGAGTACACACCGGGGAGCTGTTTTTT.

The sample holds many counts of this clonotype. V and J are TRBV13 and TRBJ2-7; D might be TRBD2 (6 bases). The CDR3 has 14 amino acids. The ends were cut back, 4 bases at V and 4 bases at J, with 14 bases in the middle. Germline V gene data show CDR1 as PRHDT and CDR2 as FYEKMQ (reference sequence). Here the CDR3 DNA reads TGTGCCAGCAGCTCTGGGAGGTCCCCTTACGAGCAGTACTTC. Its protein is CASSSGRSPYEQYF.

This clonotype has ten or more counts. The chain is built from TRBV7-2 and TRBJ2-3; 8 nucleotides align to TRBD2. Germline CDR1 is SGHTA and CDR2 is FQGNSA. The ends lost 5 bases at V and 10 bases at J; junction bases unmatched: 8. The CDR3 length is 13 residues. The CDR3 DNA reads TGTGCCAGCAGCCCCGAGCGGGGGCAAGCGCAGTATTTT. Its translation is CASSPERGQAQYF.

This clonotype occurred many times. This chain joins TRBV2 and TRBJ2-1; 9 bases are a match to TRBD2. CDR1 is SNHLY and CDR2 is FYNNEI in the germline V gene. V trimming: 8 bases; J trimming: 0 bases; junction bases outside the gene matches: 11. This CDR3 has 17 residues. CDR3 nucleotides: TGTGCCAGCGTAGGGACTAGCTCCCCGAGCTCCTACAATGAGCAGTTCTTC. Translation gives CASVGTSSPSSYNEQFF.

This clonotype was observed many times. The chain is built from TRBV20-1 and TRBJ2-1; TRBD2 matches at 11 bases. After removal of 0 bases from V and 8 bases from J, the junction contained 3 bases not matched to a gene. CDR3 length: 14 residues. The germline gives CDR1 DFQATT, CDR2 SNEGSKA (reference sequence). In DNA form, the CDR3 reads TGCAGTGCTAGAGATACTAGCGGGAGCTATGAGCAGTTCTTC. Translated: CSARDTSGSYEQFF.

This clonotype has at least ten counts. The gene calls are TRBV20-1 and TRBJ2-5; 7 bases line up with TRBD2. The CDR3 is 13 amino acids. Germline lookup yields CDR1 DFQATT and CDR2 SNEGSKA (reference sequence). Trimming at V came to 3 bases and at J to 7 bases, leaving 8 bases not matched to a gene. The CDR3 nucleotides read TGCAGTGCTAGCATAAGCGGGAAGACGACCCAGTACTTC. Protein: CSASISGKTTQYF.

The CDR3 loop is CAWSISTEGLNTQYF. CDR3 DNA: TGTGCCTGGAGTATATCAACGGAAGGACTGAATACGCAGTATTTT. The rearrangement links TRBV30 to TRBJ2-3; tentative D call: TRBD2 (5 bases). Trimming took 2 bases from V and 7 from J, leaving 19 bases between them. Germline V gene sequence: CDR1 GTSNPN, CDR2 SVGIG (reference sequence). This CDR3 is 15 amino acids long.